The 20 T cell receptor beta chains below all came from one sample that was sequenced in a study of blood T cell repertoires in COVID-19. TCRdb's table, derived via immunoSEQ multiplex PCR, lists solely in-frame clones and lacks some. This table holds around 200,000 clones, about 80% found once. Sequenced input: peripheral blood. The receptor source for this set is a man aged 45-65 years with active or convalescent COVID-19.

V is TRBV21-1 and J is TRBJ2-7; the tabulated D call, TRBD1, remains unverified against the DNA. TRBV21-1 has pseudogene status. CDR3 length: 15 residues. Written as DNA, the CDR3 is TGTGCCAGCAGCAAACGGGACAGGGGGCAGTACGAGCAGTACTTC. Protein: CASSKRDRGQYEQYF.

This clone was detected only once. V usage is TRBV29-1 and J usage is TRBJ1-4, with 8 bases that match TRBD1. After removal of 6 bases from V and 7 bases from J, the junction contained 7 bases not matched to a gene. From germline, CDR1 is SQVTM and CDR2 ANQGSEA. This CDR3 spans 13 amino acids. CDR3 in DNA: TGCAGCGTCCGAGGTCAGGGGGCTGAAAAACTGTTTTTT. Protein sequence: CSVRGQGAEKLFF.

This chain uses TRBV6-5 with TRBJ1-6, with 7 positions matching TRBD1. CDR1 and CDR2 (germline): MNHEY, SVGAGI. With 6 bases clipped from V and 7 bases from J, the junction kept 6 bases outside the gene matches. The CDR3 spans 14 residues. CDR3 nucleotide sequence: TGTGCCAGCAGCGGGACAGTTAGAAATTCACCCCTCCACTTT. This codes for CASSGTVRNSPLHF.

V is TRBV9 and J is TRBJ2-1, with 8 bases fitting TRBD2. The germline V gene encodes CDR1 SGDLS and CDR2 YYNGEE. Trimming cost V 3 bases and J 1 base; bases outside gene matches: 9. The CDR3 has 17 amino acids. The CDR3 region is CASSAFFTSGSYNEQFF. In nucleotides, the CDR3 is TGTGCCAGCAGCGCGTTTTTCACTAGCGGTTCCTACAATGAGCAGTTCTTC.

The chain is built from TRBV6-2 or TRBV6-3 and TRBJ1-5; a possible D gene is TRBD1 (5 bases). The germline gives CDR1 MNHEY, CDR2 SVGEGT. The CDR3 sequence is 12 residues long. The V gene lost 5 bases and the J gene lost 8 bases, with 10 bases spanning the gap. This CDR3 is CASSDSVEPQHF. Written as DNA, the CDR3 is TGTGCCAGCAGTGACAGTGTAGAGCCCCAGCATTTT.

This clone has ten or more counts. The rearrangement joins TRBV18 to TRBJ1-5; possible D gene TRBD1, 5 bases. Trimming removed 4 bases from V and 1 base from J, with 14 bases in between. This CDR3 is 16 amino acids long. Germline CDR1 is KGHSH and CDR2 is LQKENI. The DNA for the CDR3 is TGTGCCAGCTCACAGGGGTCCGCGGGGAGCAATCAGCCCCAGCATTTT. Its translation: CASSQGSAGSNQPQHF.

The rearrangement links TRBV2 to TRBJ2-6; D gene uncertain. V was pared by 6 bases and J by 2 bases, with 8 bases between. CDR3 length: 14 residues. Germline-derived CDR1 and CDR2 are SNHLY and FYNNEI. The CDR3, as DNA: TGTGCCAGCAGACCCAGGACTGGGGCCAACGTCCTGACTTTC. It specifies CASRPRTGANVLTF.

This chain uses TRBV7-9 with TRBJ1-6; a possible D gene is TRBD1 (6 bases). This CDR3 comprises 14 residues. V dropped 6 bases and J dropped 5 bases, with 11 bases sitting between them. Germline values: CDR1 SEHNR, CDR2 FQNEAQ (reference sequence). The CDR3 region has the DNA TGTGCCAGCAGTAGGGGGGGTAATAATTCACCCCTCCACTTT. Translation gives CASSRGGNNSPLHF.

The V gene is TRBV18, the J gene TRBJ1-1, with D perhaps TRBD1 (5 bases). V was clipped by 0 bases and J by 0 bases, with 8 bases between them. Germline CDR1 is KGHSH and CDR2 is LQKENI. The CDR3 is made up of 15 amino acids. The CDR3 bases are TGTGCCAGCTCACCACCGGCAGGGTTGAACACTGAAGCTTTCTTT. It codes for CASSPPAGLNTEAFF. The full variable domain, its missing parts supplied by reference TRBV18 and TRBJ1-1, is NAGVMQNPRHLVRRRGQEARLRCSPMKGHSHVYWYRQLPEEGLKFMVYLQKENIIDESGMPKERFSAEFPKEGPSILRIQQVVRGDSAAYFCASSPPAGLNTEAFFGQGTRLTVV.

The chain joins TRBV28 to TRBJ1-1; a possible D gene is TRBD1 (6 bases). With 7 bases removed from V and 6 bases from J, the gap between germline ends came to 15 bases. This CDR3 is built from 13 residues. CDR1 is MDHEN and CDR2 is SYDVKM in the germline V gene. The CDR3, as DNA: TGTGCCAGCACCACCCAGGGGAGGGCTGAAGCTTTCTTT. This sequence encodes CASTTQGRAEAFF.

This chain connects TRBV25-1 to TRBJ1-3; the match to TRBD1 covers 7 bases. The CDR3 extends over 13 amino acids. Trimming took 7 bases from V and 2 from J; bases not matched to a gene: 2. Germline-derived CDR1 and CDR2 are MGHDK and SYGVNS. The CDR3: CASTGQPGNTIYF. As DNA, the CDR3 is TGTGCCAGCACGGGACAGCCTGGAAACACCATATATTTT.

This clone occurred a few times. The V call is TRBV27, the J call TRBJ2-7; TRBD1 is a possible D gene (6 bases). The germline gives CDR1 MNHEY, CDR2 SMNVEV (reference sequence). Deletions cut 5 bases from V and 3 bases from J, with 14 bases between. This CDR3 is built from 14 residues. The CDR3 protein is CASSPIEGDYEQYF. CDR3 in DNA: TGTGCCAGCAGTCCGATCGAGGGGGACTACGAGCAGTACTTC.

The chain recombines TRBV5-6 with TRBJ2-7; 8 nucleotides match TRBD1. V was clipped by 3 bases and J by 1 base; unmatched bases: 3. The CDR3 has 14 amino acids. Germline V CDR1 and CDR2: SGHDT, YYEEEE. This CDR3 reads CASSWTGKSYEQYF. In DNA, the CDR3 is TGTGCCAGCAGCTGGACAGGGAAGTCCTACGAGCAGTACTTC.

This sequence joins TRBV7-2 and TRBJ2-1; 7 bases fit TRBD1. The CDR3 loop spans 18 amino acids. Trimming cost V 5 bases and J 0 bases; bases outside gene matches: 13. The germline CDR1 and CDR2 sequences are SGHTA and FQGNSA. For the CDR3, the DNA is TGTGCCAGCAGCCCCGCTGTCTGGGACAGAAGCTCCTACAATGAGCAGTTCTTC. It specifies CASSPAVWDRSSYNEQFF. The full variable domain, its missing parts supplied by reference TRBV7-2 and TRBJ2-1, is GAGVSQSPSNKVTEKGKDVELRCDPISGHTALYWYRQSLGQGLEFLIYFQGNSAPDKSGLPSDRFSAERTGGSVSTLTIQRTQQEDSAVYLCASSPAVWDRSSYNEQFFGPGTRLTVL.

The rearrangement joins TRBV2 to TRBJ2-6, with no clear D. CDR3 size: 16 residues. Between the trimmed V and J ends, which lost 2 bases and 0 bases, there was a span of 8 bases. Germline loops: CDR1 SNHLY, CDR2 FYNNEI. The CDR3 region is CASSELGNSGANVLTF. The CDR3 coding sequence is TGTGCCAGCAGTGAACTGGGCAACTCTGGGGCCAACGTCCTGACTTTC.

This chain uses TRBV25-1 with TRBJ1-1; weak D call: TRBD1 (6 bases). This CDR3 has 13 residues. In germline, CDR1 is MGHDK, CDR2 SYGVNS. Trimming stripped 6 bases from V and 1 base from J, with 9 bases between. DNA for the CDR3: TGTGCCAGCAGCCCGGGACAGAACACTGAAGCTTTCTTT. Encoded protein: CASSPGQNTEAFF.

J is TRBJ2-2 and V is TRBV12-5, with D maybe TRBD2 (7 bases). The CDR3 runs 19 residues. Germline lookup yields CDR1 LGHNT and CDR2 FRNRAP. Trimming removed 3 bases from V and 3 bases from J, with 23 bases in between. Here the CDR3 reads CASGFPTRGGGRDTGELFF. CDR3 nucleotides: TGTGCTAGTGGTTTCCCCACTCGTGGGGGGGGCAGGGACACCGGGGAGCTGTTTTTT.

The V gene is TRBV7-3, the J gene TRBJ1-1; D gene unclear. The CDR3 contains 14 residues. V was cut by 0 bases and J by 7 bases, with 12 bases left in between. The V gene's germline CDR1 is SGHTA and CDR2 FQGTGA. The CDR3 region is CASSLTLNSFEAFF. For the CDR3, the DNA is TGTGCCAGCAGCTTAACGTTAAACAGCTTTGAAGCTTTCTTT.

The chain recombines TRBV5-4 with TRBJ2-3; 9 nucleotides match TRBD2. V shed 4 bases and J 4 bases; nucleotides not matched to a gene: 4. This CDR3 contains 14 residues. Germline V gene lookup returns CDR1 SGHNT and CDR2 YYREEE (reference sequence). The CDR3 loop is CASSGSGGADTQYF. In DNA, the CDR3 is TGTGCCAGCAGCGGTAGCGGGGGTGCAGATACGCAGTATTTT.

V is TRBV5-1 and J is TRBJ1-2, with 12 bases fitting TRBD1. Germline V gene lookup returns CDR1 SGHRS and CDR2 YFSETQ. The V and J ends lost 0 bases and 8 bases, in that order; junction bases with no gene match: 5. CDR3 length: 15 amino acids. This chain's CDR3 is CASSLEGTGGDGYTF. DNA of the CDR3: TGCGCCAGCAGCTTGGAAGGGACAGGGGGCGACGGCTACACCTTC.